There are many counts of the clone carrying this T cell receptor beta chain. Its cognate antigen is unknown. The data originate from a study of T cells in Graves' hyperthyroidism and ophthalmopathy. Regarding the study as a whole: The model predicted ophthalmopathy a median around 6 months before onset.

The authors obtained PBMCs from over 8.5 ml of fresh peripheral blood. There are 13 residues in the CDR3. V lost 5 bases and J 6 bases, leaving 10 bases between the germline ends. CDR1 and CDR2 (germline): MNHEY, SVGAGI. Amplification of TCR beta CDR3 regions used RNA as the template. The primer set for the first-round RT-PCR of the TCR CDR3 was HTBI. MiXCR was run by TCRdb on the multiplex PCR reads, yielding one entry per CDR3 protein. The sample has 200,000 to 300,000 distinct CDR3 sequences; around 26% are singletons. Material: blood. This TCR came from a woman aged 40-49 years with Graves' ophthalmopathy. The chain employs TRBV6-5 and TRBJ2-2; D not resolved. CDR3 residues: CASSPAGPGELFF. Written as DNA, the CDR3 is TGTGCCAGCAGTCCGGCAGGTCCCGGGGAGCTGTTTTTT.